The 10 T cell receptor beta chains below come from one sample, sequenced in a study of T cell changes during pregnancy in multiple sclerosis. The assay was immunoSEQ multiplex PCR, and TCRdb's table has in-frame clones only and misses some. Of more than 80,000 clones listed, roughly 89% are singletons. Sequenced here: peripheral blood, sampled before pregnancy. Receptor source: a female donor with multiple sclerosis, enrolled in a pregnancy study.

This sequence joins TRBV15 and TRBJ2-2; 9 nucleotides agree with TRBD1. The CDR3 consists of 16 residues. Germline V CDR1 and CDR2: LNHNV, YYDKDF (reference sequence). V lost 9 bases and J lost 4; bases outside the gene matches: 12. CDR3 sequence (DNA): TGTGCCACAAACACAGGGGGCGCCTCGTCCACCGGGGAGCTGTTTTTT. It encodes CATNTGGASSTGELFF.

This rearrangement joins TRBV6-1 to TRBJ2-3, with 11 positions matching TRBD1. This CDR3 contains 17 residues. Trimming removed 4 bases from V and 4 bases from J; junction bases left unmatched: 10. Germline CDR1 reads MNHNS; CDR2 reads SASEGT. CDR3 DNA sequence: TGTGCCAGCAGTGGGGGTAGGACAGGGGGCTGGTCAGATACGCAGTATTTT. Amino acids: CASSGGRTGGWSDTQYF.

The rearrangement uses TRBV30 and TRBJ2-2; the D gene is possibly TRBD1 (6 bases). V was clipped by 0 bases and J by 8 bases, with 13 bases between them. This CDR3 contains 14 residues. Germline V gene sequence: CDR1 GTSNPN, CDR2 SVGIG (reference sequence). The CDR3 sequence: CAWSVIVGAGELFF. The DNA of the CDR3 is TGTGCCTGGAGTGTAATTGTGGGGGCGGGGGAGCTGTTTTTT.

The rearrangement uses TRBV9 and TRBJ2-2; TRBD2 matches 10 bases. The CDR3 runs to 16 residues. Unmatched junction bases numbered 1, after V lost 0 bases and J lost 2 bases. Per germline, CDR1 SGDLS and CDR2 YYNGEE. The CDR3 here is CASSVEREGNTGELFF. The DNA of the CDR3 is TGTGCCAGCAGCGTAGAGCGGGAGGGAAACACCGGGGAGCTGTTTTTT.

The chain recombines TRBV18 with TRBJ2-7; the D gene is possibly TRBD1 (5 bases). The germline V gene has CDR1 KGHSH and CDR2 LQKENI. Trimming pared 6 bases from V and 2 bases from J, leaving 14 bases between. This CDR3 has 14 amino acids. The chain's CDR3 is CASSPQDSTYEQYF. CDR3 nucleotides: TGTGCCAGCTCTCCTCAAGACAGTACCTACGAGCAGTACTTC. Based on the CDR3 plus reference TRBV18 and TRBJ2-7, the full variable domain is NAGVMQNPRHLVRRRGQEARLRCSPMKGHSHVYWYRQLPEEGLKFMVYLQKENIIDESGMPKERFSAEFPKEGPSILRIQQVVRGDSAAYFCASSPQDSTYEQYFGPGTRLTVT.

J is TRBJ2-2 and V is TRBV18, with 11 bases aligning to TRBD2. The CDR3 is 15 residues long. Germline CDR1 and CDR2: KGHSH and LQKENI. J gave up 4 bases and V 5 bases, and 3 bases lay outside the gene matches. CDR3 loop: CASSNGLAGTGELFF. CDR3 coding DNA: TGTGCCAGCTCAAACGGACTAGCGGGCACCGGGGAGCTGTTTTTT.

The chain employs TRBV27 and TRBJ1-1, with D perhaps TRBD1 (6 bases). Trimming removed 0 bases at V and 11 bases at J, with 13 bases between. Germline V lookup: CDR1 MNHEY, CDR2 SMNVEV (reference sequence). This CDR3 region has 13 residues. The CDR3 DNA follows: TGTGCCAGCAGTTTATCGTTTTCAGGGGCCGCTTTCTTT. Its protein product is CASSLSFSGAAFF.

Concerning this clone: At one boundary the junction diverges from the germline segment, which might be a read error. V and J are TRBV30 and TRBJ2-7; 7 bases align to TRBD2. The CDR3 is 14 amino acids. From germline, CDR1 is GTSNPN and CDR2 SVGIG (reference sequence). The CDR3 loop reads CAGRVVRSSYEQYF. Written as DNA, the CDR3 is TGTGCCGGGAGGGTAGTCCGAAGCTCCTACGAGCAGTACTTC.

V gene TRBV5-8 combines with J gene TRBJ2-3; 13 positions match TRBD2. The germline gives CDR1 SGHTS, CDR2 YDEGEE. The length of the CDR3 is 17 residues. The J segment lost 7 bases and the V segment lost 4 bases, leaving 12 bases of the junction unmatched. This chain's CDR3 is CASSRGVGLAGENTQYF. CDR3 sequence (DNA): TGTGCCAGCAGCCGTGGAGTCGGACTAGCGGGAGAAAATACGCAGTATTTT.

J is TRBJ2-2 and V is TRBV15; 7 bases fit TRBD2. V lost 3 bases and J lost 6; bases outside the gene matches: 4. This CDR3 has 14 amino acids. Germline assignment: CDR1 LNHNV and CDR2 YYDKDF (reference sequence). The CDR3 here is CATSSAREAGELFF. For the CDR3, the DNA is TGTGCCACCAGCAGTGCTCGGGAGGCCGGGGAGCTGTTTTTT.